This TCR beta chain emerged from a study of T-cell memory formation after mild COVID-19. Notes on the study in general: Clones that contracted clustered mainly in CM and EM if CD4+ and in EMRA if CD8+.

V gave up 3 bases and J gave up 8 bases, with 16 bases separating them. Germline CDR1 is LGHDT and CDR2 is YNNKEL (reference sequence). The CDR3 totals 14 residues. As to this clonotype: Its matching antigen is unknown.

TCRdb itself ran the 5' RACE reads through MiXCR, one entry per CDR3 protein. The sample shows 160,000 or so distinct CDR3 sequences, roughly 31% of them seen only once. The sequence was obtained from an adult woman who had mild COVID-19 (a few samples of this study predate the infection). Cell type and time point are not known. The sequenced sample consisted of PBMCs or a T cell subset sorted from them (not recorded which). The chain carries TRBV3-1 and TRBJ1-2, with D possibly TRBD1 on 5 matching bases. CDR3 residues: CASSHYGGVGGYTF. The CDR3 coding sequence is TGTGCCAGCAGCCACTATGGGGGGGTTGGCGGCTACACCTTC.